This T cell receptor (beta chain) was observed in a study of blood T cell repertoires in COVID-19. Study-level background: COVID-19 samples, acute and convalescent, were from the United States, Italy and Spain. Sources were T cells, B-cell-depleted T cells, or PBMCs; the material itself was cDNA or gDNA.

V dropped 0 bases and J dropped 6 bases, with 12 bases sitting between them. Germline-derived CDR1 and CDR2 are MNHEY and SVGAGI. The CDR3 consists of 15 residues. In the original analysis: It was from reference gene primer amplification that nucleated cell counts were estimated. Profiling relied on immunoSEQ multiplex PCR, and the TCRdb table lists in-frame clones only, not all of them. Clone size and the V and J calls come from that table; the DNA yielded D and trimming. This table holds roughly 200,000 clones, about 88% found once. The chain recombines TRBV6-5 with TRBJ1-5; D gene ambiguous. The clonotype originates from a man between 65 and 85 years old with acute or convalescent COVID-19. The sample was peripheral blood. The CDR3 reads CASSYSYREGQPQHF. In DNA, the CDR3 is TGTGCCAGCAGTTACTCGTATAGGGAGGGTCAGCCCCAGCATTTT.